The clone carrying this TCR beta chain appeared a single time. The sample comes from a study of blood T cell repertoires in COVID-19. Study-wide background: Samples came from the United States, Italy and Spain, spanning acute and convalescent COVID-19. T cells, B-cell-depleted T cells, or PBMCs supplied cDNA or gDNA.

V shed 5 bases and J shed 4 bases, with 8 bases lying between them. The CDR3 loop spans 11 amino acids. CDR1 is DFQATT, CDR2 SNEGSKA, per germline (reference sequence). In the source study's methods: Amplification of reference gene primers was used by the study to estimate nucleated cell counts. Only in-frame clones appear in the TCRdb table, and some are missing; sequencing was by immunoSEQ multiplex PCR. V and J calls and clone size are copied from that table; D and trimming were computed from the DNA. The sample lists 30,000 to 35,000 clones, over 80% occurring once. The source is a man older than 75 with active COVID-19. Specimen: peripheral blood. This rearrangement joins TRBV20-1 to TRBJ1-2; D is ambiguous. The CDR3 coding sequence is TGCAGTGCTCCACCCGGCTATGGCTACACCTTC. This encodes CSAPPGYGYTF.